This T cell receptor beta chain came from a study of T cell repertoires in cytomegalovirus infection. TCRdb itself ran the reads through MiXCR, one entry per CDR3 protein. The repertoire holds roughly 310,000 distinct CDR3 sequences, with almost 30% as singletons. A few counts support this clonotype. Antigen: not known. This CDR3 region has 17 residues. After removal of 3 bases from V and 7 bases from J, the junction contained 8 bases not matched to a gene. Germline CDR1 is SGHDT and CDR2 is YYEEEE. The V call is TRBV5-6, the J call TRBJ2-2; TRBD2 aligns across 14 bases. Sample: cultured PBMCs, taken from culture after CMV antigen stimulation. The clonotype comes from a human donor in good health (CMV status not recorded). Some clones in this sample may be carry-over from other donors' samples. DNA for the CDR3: TGTGCCAGCAGCTCACGACTAGCGGGAGGGCCAGGCGGGGAGCTGTTTTTT. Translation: CASSSRLAGGPGGELFF.